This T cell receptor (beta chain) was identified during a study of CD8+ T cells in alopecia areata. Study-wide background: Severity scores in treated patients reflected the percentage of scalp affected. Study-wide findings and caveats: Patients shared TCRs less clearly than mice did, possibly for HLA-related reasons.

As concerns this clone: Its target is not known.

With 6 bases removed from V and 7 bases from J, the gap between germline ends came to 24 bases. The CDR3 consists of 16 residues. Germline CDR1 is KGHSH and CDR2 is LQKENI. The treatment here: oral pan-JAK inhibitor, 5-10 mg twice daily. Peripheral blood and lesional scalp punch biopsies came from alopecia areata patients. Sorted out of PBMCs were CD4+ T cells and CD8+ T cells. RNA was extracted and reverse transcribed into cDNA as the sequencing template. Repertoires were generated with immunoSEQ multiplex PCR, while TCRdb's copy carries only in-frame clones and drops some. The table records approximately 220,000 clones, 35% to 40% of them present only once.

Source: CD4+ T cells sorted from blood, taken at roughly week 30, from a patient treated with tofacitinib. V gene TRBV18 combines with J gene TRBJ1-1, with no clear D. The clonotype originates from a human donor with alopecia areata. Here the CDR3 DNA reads TGTGCCAGCTCCCCAGACGGACTAGCGGGATCAAATGAAGCTTTCTTT. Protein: CASSPDGLAGSNEAFF.